The 13 T cell receptor beta chains presented below share a single source sample, sequenced in a study of blood T cells in healthy people across ages. PCR was performed a second time for about 7 to 12 cycles using a sample-barcoded 5' primer and a J-beta primer mix. TCRdb independently ran MiXCR on the 5' RACE reads; one entry per CDR3 protein. The sample contains about 1.8 million distinct CDR3 sequences, 40% to 55% of which appear only once. The sample taken for sequencing was blood. These receptors were obtained from a woman in her thirties or forties in good health.

This clonotype has just a few counts. This CDR3 is CSARVRARPSYNEQFF. The CDR3 DNA reads as TGCAGTGCTAGAGTGCGAGCCAGACCCTCCTACAATGAGCAGTTCTTC. This chain connects TRBV20-1 to TRBJ2-1; no firm D call. V lost 1 base and J lost 0, with 13 bases in between. The V gene's germline CDR1 is DFQATT and CDR2 SNEGSKA (reference sequence). The CDR3 spans 16 residues.

The gene calls are TRBV20-1 and TRBJ1-2, with TRBD1 matching 11 bases. The CDR3 has 14 amino acids. J gave up 11 bases and V 5 bases, and 13 bases lay outside the gene matches. Germline CDR1 reads DFQATT; CDR2 reads SNEGSKA (reference sequence). CDR3 in DNA: TGCAGTGCTGCAGAAGGACAGGGGGCAAAGGTGTACACCTTC. The encoded protein is CSAAEGQGAKVYTF.

The rearrangement links TRBV20-1 to TRBJ2-5, with 7 bases matching TRBD2. This CDR3 is 17 amino acids long. J lost 11 bases, V lost 6 bases, and 27 bases had no gene match. Germline CDR1 reads DFQATT; CDR2 reads SNEGSKA (reference sequence). This CDR3 reads CSAVSFTSRRDYNEQYF. The CDR3 region has the DNA TGCAGTGCCGTGTCCTTCACGAGCCGGAGGGACTACAATGAGCAGTACTTC.

A word on this clonotype: Sequence at one end of the junction differs from germline and may be a read error. This chain connects TRBV7-2 to TRBJ2-1; D remains unclear. CDR1 SGHTA and CDR2 FQGNSA come from the germline V gene. The CDR3 is made up of 14 amino acids. Here the CDR3 DNA reads TGTGTCAGCAGCTTAGCCTCCTCCTACAATGAGCAGTTCTTC. It encodes CVSSLASSYNEQFF.

This clonotype was picked up a small number of times. The genes are TRBV5-1 and TRBJ1-6; perhaps TRBD1 as D (6 bases). There are 13 residues in the CDR3. Germline V gives CDR1 SGHRS, CDR2 YFSETQ. Trimming left V 1 base short and J 10 bases short, with 9 bases between. CDR3 bases: TGCGCCAGCAGCTTGAAGGGGGGATCACCCCTCCACTTT. Translating gives CASSLKGGSPLHF. Combining the CDR3 with reference TRBV5-1 and TRBJ1-6 gives the whole variable domain KAGVTQTPRYLIKTRGQQVTLSCSPISGHRSVSWYQQTPGQGLQFLFEYFSETQRNKGNFPGRFSGRQFSNSRSEMNVSTLELGDSALYLCASSLKGGSPLHFGNGTRLTVT.

The rearrangement joins TRBV21-1 to TRBJ2-5; the table's D gene call, TRBD1, was not cross checked with the DNA. TRBV21-1 is designated a pseudogene. This CDR3 contains 17 residues. The CDR3 is CASSRSLDRGGRETQYF. The CDR3 DNA sequence: TGTGCCAGCAGCAGATCCTTAGACAGGGGCGGAAGGGAGACCCAGTACTTC.

This chain joins TRBV20-1 and TRBJ2-5, with D perhaps TRBD2 (6 bases). The ends were cut back, 5 bases at V and 5 bases at J, with 18 bases in the middle. The CDR3 has 14 residues. The germline V gene encodes CDR1 DFQATT and CDR2 SNEGSKA (reference sequence). As DNA, the CDR3 is TGCAGTGCTTTATCGACAAGGGAGGCGGAGACCCAGTACTTC. Amino acids: CSALSTREAETQYF.

This chain connects TRBV5-6 to TRBJ2-2; D ambiguous. This CDR3 is 16 amino acids long. V was shortened by 4 bases and J by 6 bases, with 19 bases between the two germline ends. Germline V lookup: CDR1 SGHDT, CDR2 YYEEEE. CDR3 nucleotide sequence: TGTGCCAGCAGCCAACTCCGGGTCGTAGCTCCCGGGGAGCTGTTTTTT. Translation gives CASSQLRVVAPGELFF. The complete variable domain, with remaining parts taken from reference TRBV5-6 and TRBJ2-2, reads DAGVTQSPTHLIKTRGQQVTLRCSPKSGHDTVSWYQQALGQGPQFIFQYYEEEERQRGNFPDRFSGHQFPNYSSELNVNALLLGDSALYLCASSQLRVVAPGELFFGEGSRLTVL.

V and J are TRBV28 and TRBJ1-5; no clear D. This CDR3 has 14 amino acids. The V end lost 1 base, the J end lost 3 bases, and 7 bases lay between the germline ends. In germline, CDR1 is MDHEN, CDR2 SYDVKM. CDR3: CASSLFRDNQPQHF. CDR3 bases: TGTGCCAGCAGTTTATTCCGGGACAATCAGCCCCAGCATTTT.

This clonotype is a singleton in its sample. A much more abundant neighbour one base away suggests this may be a read error. The chain employs TRBV7-9 and TRBJ2-1, with a tentative D call TRBD1 (5 bases). CDR3 length equals 12 residues. Deletions cut 5 bases from V and 11 bases from J, with 13 bases between. The V gene's germline CDR1 is SEHNR and CDR2 FQNEAQ (reference sequence). The CDR3 reads CASSPGHDKQFF. The CDR3 coding sequence is TGTGCCAGCAGCCCAGGGCACGATAAGCAGTTCTTC.

The chain links TRBV12-3 or TRBV12-4 to TRBJ2-4, with 8 positions matching TRBD1. Matching the DNA end better, TRBJ2-7 makes the J call doubtful. The CDR3 has 16 amino acids. CDR3 sequence: CASSLRQGKTSYEQYF. The CDR3 nucleotides are TGTGCCAGCAGTTTACGACAGGGGAAAACCTCCTACGAGCAGTACTTC.

The chain links TRBV2 to TRBJ2-1; the match to TRBD1 covers 7 bases. Germline lookup yields CDR1 SNHLY and CDR2 FYNNEI. V dropped 7 bases and J dropped 4; count of bases not matched to a gene: 4. The CDR3 length is 13 residues. Here the CDR3 reads CASTQGVYNEQFF. In DNA form, the CDR3 reads TGTGCCAGCACCCAGGGGGTATACAATGAGCAGTTCTTC.

This chain joins TRBV28 and TRBJ2-4, with 10 bases identical to TRBD1. V was pared by 1 base and J by 5 bases, with 5 bases of the junction left unmatched. Germline V gene sequence: CDR1 MDHEN, CDR2 SYDVKM. The CDR3 is 16 amino acids. CDR3 sequence (DNA): TGTGCCAGCAGTTTATCTAGGACAGGGGGTGAAAACATTCAGTACTTC. Translation: CASSLSRTGGENIQYF.